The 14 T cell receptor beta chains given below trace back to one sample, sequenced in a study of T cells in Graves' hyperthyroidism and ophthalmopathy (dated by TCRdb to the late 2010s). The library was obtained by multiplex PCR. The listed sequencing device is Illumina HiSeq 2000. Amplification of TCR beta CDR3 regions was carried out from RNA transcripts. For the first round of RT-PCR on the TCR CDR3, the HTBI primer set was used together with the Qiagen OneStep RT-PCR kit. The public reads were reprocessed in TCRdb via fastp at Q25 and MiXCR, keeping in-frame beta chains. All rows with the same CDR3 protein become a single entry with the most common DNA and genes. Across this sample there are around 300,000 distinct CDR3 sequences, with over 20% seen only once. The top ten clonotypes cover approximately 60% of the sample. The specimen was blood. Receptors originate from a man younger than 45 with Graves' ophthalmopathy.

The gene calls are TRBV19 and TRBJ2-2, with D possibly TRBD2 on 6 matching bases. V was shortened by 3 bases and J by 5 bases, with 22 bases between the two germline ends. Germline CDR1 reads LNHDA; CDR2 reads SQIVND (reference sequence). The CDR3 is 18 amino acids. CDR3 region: CASSMEGLTPSRTGELFF. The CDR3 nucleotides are TGTGCCAGTAGTATGGAGGGACTTACCCCTAGTAGGACCGGGGAGCTGTTTTTT.

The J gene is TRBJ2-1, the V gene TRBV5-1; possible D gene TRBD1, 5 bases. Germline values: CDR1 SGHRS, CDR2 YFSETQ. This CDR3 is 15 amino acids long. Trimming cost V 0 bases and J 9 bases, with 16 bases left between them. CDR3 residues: CASSLGTGKFGEQFF. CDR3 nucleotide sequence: TGCGCCAGCAGCTTGGGAACAGGAAAGTTCGGTGAGCAGTTCTTC. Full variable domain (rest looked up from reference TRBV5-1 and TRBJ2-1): KAGVTQTPRYLIKTRGQQVTLSCSPISGHRSVSWYQQTPGQGLQFLFEYFSETQRNKGNFPGRFSGRQFSNSRSEMNVSTLELGDSALYLCASSLGTGKFGEQFFGPGTRLTVL.

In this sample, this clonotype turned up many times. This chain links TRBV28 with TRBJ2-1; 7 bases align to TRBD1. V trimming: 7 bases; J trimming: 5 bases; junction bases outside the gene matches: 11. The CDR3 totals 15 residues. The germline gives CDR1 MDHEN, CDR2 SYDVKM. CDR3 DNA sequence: TGTGCCAGCAATCTCCCGACAGGGAGCCACAATGAGCAGTTCTTC. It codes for CASNLPTGSHNEQFF.

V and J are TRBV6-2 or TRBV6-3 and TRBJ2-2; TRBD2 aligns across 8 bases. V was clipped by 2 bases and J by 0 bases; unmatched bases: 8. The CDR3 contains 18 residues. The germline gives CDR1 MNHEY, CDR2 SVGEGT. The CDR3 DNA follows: TGTGCCAGCAGTTACCCCCTAGCGGGTATAACGAACACCGGGGAGCTGTTTTTT. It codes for CASSYPLAGITNTGELFF.

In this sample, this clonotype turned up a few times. CDR3 DNA sequence: TGCAGTGCAAAAGGACAGATCGGAAACACCATATATTTT. It specifies CSAKGQIGNTIYF. The J gene is TRBJ1-3, the V gene TRBV20-1; perhaps TRBD1 as D (6 bases). The CDR3 is 13 residues long. Germline loops: CDR1 DFQATT, CDR2 SNEGSKA (reference sequence). V gave up 6 bases and J gave up 4 bases, with 13 bases separating them.

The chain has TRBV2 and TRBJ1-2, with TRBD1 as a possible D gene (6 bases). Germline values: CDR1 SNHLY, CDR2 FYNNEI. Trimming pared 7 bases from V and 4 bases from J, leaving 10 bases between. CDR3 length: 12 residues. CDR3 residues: CASKGVVYGYTF. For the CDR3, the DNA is TGTGCCAGCAAGGGGGTGGTCTATGGCTACACCTTC.

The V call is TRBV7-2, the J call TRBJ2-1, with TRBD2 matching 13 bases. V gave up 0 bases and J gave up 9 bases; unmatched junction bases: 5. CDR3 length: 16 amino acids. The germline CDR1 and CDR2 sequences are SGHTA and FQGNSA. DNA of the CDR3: TGTGCCAGCAGCTTAGCGGGGACTAGCGGGGTGGGTGAGCAGTTCTTC. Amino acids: CASSLAGTSGVGEQFF.

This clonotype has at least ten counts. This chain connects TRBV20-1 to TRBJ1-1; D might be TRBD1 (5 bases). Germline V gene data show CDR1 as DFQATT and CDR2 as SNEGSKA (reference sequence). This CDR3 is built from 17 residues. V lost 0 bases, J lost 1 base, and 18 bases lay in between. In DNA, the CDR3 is TGCAGTGCTAGAGATCCCGGGTGGGGCAGAGCGAACACTGAAGCTTTCTTT. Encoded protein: CSARDPGWGRANTEAFF.

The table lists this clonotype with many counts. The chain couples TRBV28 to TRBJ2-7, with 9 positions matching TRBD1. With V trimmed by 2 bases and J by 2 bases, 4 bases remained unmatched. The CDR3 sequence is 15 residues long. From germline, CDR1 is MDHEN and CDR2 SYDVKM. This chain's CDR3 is CASSLAGTGTYEQYF. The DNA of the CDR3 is TGTGCCAGCAGTTTAGCCGGGACAGGGACCTACGAGCAGTACTTC.

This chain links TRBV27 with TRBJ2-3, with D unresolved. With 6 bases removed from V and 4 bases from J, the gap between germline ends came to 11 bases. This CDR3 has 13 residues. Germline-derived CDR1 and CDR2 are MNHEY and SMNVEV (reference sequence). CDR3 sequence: CASSPSLADTQYF. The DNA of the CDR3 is TGTGCCAGCAGCCCATCACTGGCAGATACGCAGTATTTT.

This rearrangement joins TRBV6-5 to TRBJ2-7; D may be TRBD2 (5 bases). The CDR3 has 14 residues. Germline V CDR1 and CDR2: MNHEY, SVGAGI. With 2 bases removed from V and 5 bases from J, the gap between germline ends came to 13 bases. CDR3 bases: TGTGCCAGCAGTTACACGGGGTCCACCGACGAGCAGTACTTC. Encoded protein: CASSYTGSTDEQYF.

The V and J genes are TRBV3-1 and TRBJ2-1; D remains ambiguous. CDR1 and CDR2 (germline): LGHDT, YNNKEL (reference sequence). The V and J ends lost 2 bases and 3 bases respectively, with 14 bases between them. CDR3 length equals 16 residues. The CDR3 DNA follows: TGTGCCAGCAGCCAAACCCCAGAGGCCCGCTACAATGAGCAGTTCTTC. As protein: CASSQTPEARYNEQFF.

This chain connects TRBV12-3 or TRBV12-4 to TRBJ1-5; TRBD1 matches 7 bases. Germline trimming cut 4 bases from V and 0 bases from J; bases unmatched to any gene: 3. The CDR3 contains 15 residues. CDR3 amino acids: CASSSDRLSNQPQHF. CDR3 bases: TGTGCCAGCAGTTCGGACAGGCTTAGCAATCAGCCCCAGCATTTT.

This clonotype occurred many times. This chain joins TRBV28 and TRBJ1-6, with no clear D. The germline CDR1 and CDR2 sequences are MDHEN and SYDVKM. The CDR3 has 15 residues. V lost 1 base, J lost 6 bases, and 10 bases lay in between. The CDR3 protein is CASSLSGNRNSPLHF. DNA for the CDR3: TGTGCCAGCAGTTTATCTGGGAATCGTAATTCACCCCTCCACTTT.